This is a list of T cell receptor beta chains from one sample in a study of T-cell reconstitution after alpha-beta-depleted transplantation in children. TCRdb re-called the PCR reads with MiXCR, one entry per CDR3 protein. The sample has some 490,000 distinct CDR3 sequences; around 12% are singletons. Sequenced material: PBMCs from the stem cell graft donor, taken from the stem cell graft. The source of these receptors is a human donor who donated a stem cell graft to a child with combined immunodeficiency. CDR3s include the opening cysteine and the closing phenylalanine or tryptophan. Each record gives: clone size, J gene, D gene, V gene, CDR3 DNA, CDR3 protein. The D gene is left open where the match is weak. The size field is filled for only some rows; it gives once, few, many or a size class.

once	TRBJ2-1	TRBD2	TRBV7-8	TGTGCCAGCAGCTTAGATAGCGGGAGGGTCGGTTCCTACAATGAGCAGTTCTTC	CASSLDSGRVGSYNEQFF
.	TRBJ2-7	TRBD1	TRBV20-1	TGCAGTGCTTCCGACAGGGGGTTGTACGAGCAGTACTTC	CSASDRGLYEQYF
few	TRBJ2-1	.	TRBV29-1	TGCAGCGTGGGGAGCGGGTCTGAGCAGTTCTTC	CSVGSGSEQFF
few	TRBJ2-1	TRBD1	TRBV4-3	TGCGCCAGCAGCCAAGTTTGGGGACAGGGCGGCAATGAGCAGTTCTTC	CASSQVWGQGGNEQFF
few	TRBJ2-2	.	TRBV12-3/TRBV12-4	TGTGCCAGCAGTTCAAAATTGCCGACCGGGGAGCTGTTTTTT	CASSSKLPTGELFF
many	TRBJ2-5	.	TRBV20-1	TGCAGTGCTAGGACGGGGGGCCACCAAGAGACCCAGTACTTC	CSARTGGHQETQYF
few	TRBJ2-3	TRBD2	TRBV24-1	TGTGCCACCAGTGATTCGGGGACTAGCGTCAGCGATACGCAGTATTTT	CATSDSGTSVSDTQYF
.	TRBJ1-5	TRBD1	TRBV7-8	TGTGCCAGCAGCTCCCGACAGGGCCGCAATCAGCCCCAGCATTTT	CASSSRQGRNQPQHF
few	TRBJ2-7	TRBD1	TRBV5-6	TGTGCCAGCAGCAAACCGGGACAGGCCTACGAGCAGTACTTC	CASSKPGQAYEQYF
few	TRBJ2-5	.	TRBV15	TGTGCCACCAGCCTCCGGGGCCTACAAGAGACCCAGTACTTC	CATSLRGLQETQYF
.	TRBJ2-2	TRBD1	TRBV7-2	TGTGCCGGACGGGGACAGGGGGCGCTTGGCACCGGGGAGCTGTTTTTT	CAGRGQGALGTGELFF
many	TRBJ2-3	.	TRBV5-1	TGCGCCAGCAGCTTAGGAGGGTTAAGAGATACGCAGTATTTT	CASSLGGLRDTQYF
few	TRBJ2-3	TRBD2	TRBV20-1	TGCAGTGCTAGCTTAGCGGGAGCTGGGACAGATACGCAGTATTTT	CSASLAGAGTDTQYF
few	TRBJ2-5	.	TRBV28	TGTGCCAGCAGGGGGTCGGGGGCCGGGGGCGAGACCCAGTACTTC	CASRGSGAGGETQYF
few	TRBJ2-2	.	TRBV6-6	TGTGCCAGCAGTTACGGACAAACCGGGGAGCTGTTTTTT	CASSYGQTGELFF
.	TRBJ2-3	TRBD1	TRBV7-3	TGTGCCAGCAGCCCGCCGGGACAGGGTGGGCCAGATACGCAGTATTTT	CASSPPGQGGPDTQYF
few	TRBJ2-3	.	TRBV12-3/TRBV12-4	TGTGCCAGCAGTGCGACGGTCACAGATACGCAGTATTTT	CASSATVTDTQYF
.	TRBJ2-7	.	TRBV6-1	TGTGCCAGCAGCCCAGGAGGCCGGCCGGACTCCTTTTACGAGCAGTACTTC	CASSPGGRPDSFYEQYF
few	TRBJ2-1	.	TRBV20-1	TGCAGTGCTAGAGATAGGGATGAGCAGTTCTTC	CSARDRDEQFF
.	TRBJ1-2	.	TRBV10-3	TGTGCCATCAGCGCGGGTGTGGGGGGAGTATATGGCTACACCTTC	CAISAGVGGVYGYTF
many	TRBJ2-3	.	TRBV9	TGTGCCAGCAGCGCCGCTAGCACAGATACGCAGTATTTT	CASSAASTDTQYF
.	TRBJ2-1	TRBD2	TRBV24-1	TGTGCCACCAGTGATACTGGGACTAGCGGGAGGGCATACAATGAGCAGTTCTTC	CATSDTGTSGRAYNEQFF
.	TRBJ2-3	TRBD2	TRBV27	TGTGCCAGCGGATCTAGCGGAGCCACAGATACGCAGTATTTT	CASGSSGATDTQYF
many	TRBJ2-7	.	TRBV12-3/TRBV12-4	TGTGCCAGCAGTTTAGGTCTTCGGATCCCTTACGAGCAGTACTTC	CASSLGLRIPYEQYF
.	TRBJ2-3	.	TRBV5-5	TGTGCCAGCAGCAAGGAACGGGGGACCCGCACAGATACGCAGTATTTT	CASSKERGTRTDTQYF
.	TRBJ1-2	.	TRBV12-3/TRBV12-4	TGTGCCAGCAGTTTTCCTTCATATGGCTACACCTTC	CASSFPSYGYTF
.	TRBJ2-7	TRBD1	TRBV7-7	TGTGCCAGCAGCTTAAGAGGGGGCCCGAGCTCCTACGAGCAGTACTTC	CASSLRGGPSSYEQYF
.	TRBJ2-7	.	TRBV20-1	TGCAGTTACAGACTCCCAAAGTCCCAGGGGGGGACCTACGAGCAGTACTTC	CSYRLPKSQGGTYEQYF
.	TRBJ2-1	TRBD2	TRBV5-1	TGCGCCAGCAGCTTGGTGGCTAGCGGCTACAATGAGCAGTTCTTC	CASSLVASGYNEQFF
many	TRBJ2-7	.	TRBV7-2	TGTGCCAGCAGCTCCTTCCTGCGGTCCGAGCAGTACTTC	CASSSFLRSEQYF
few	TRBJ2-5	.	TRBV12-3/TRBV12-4	TGTGCCAGCAGTTTAGGAGCGGCGGGGCAAGAGACCCAGTACTTC	CASSLGAAGQETQYF
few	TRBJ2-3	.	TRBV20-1	TGCAGTGCTAGTTTACCTGGCACAGATACGCAGTATTTT	CSASLPGTDTQYF
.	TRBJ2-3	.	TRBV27	TGTGCCAGCAGTTCAACGTACCCAGATACGCAGTATTTT	CASSSTYPDTQYF
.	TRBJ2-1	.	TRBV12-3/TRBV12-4	TGTGCCAGCAGTTACACTTCTAGAAGCTCCTACAATGAGCAGTTCTTC	CASSYTSRSSYNEQFF
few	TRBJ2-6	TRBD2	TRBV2	TGTGCCAGCAGGGGCCCGTTCGGTACTAGCGGGAACTCTGGGGCCAACGTCCTGACTTTC	CASRGPFGTSGNSGANVLTF
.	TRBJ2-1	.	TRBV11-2	TGTGCCAGCAGCTTAGTGCGGGGGCCTCACTGGGATGAGCAGTTCTTC	CASSLVRGPHWDEQFF
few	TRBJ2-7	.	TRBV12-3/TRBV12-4	TGTGCCAGCAGTCTTGGGCCACAGTCGAAATACGAGCAGTACTTC	CASSLGPQSKYEQYF
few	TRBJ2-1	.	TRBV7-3	TGTGCCAGCAGCTTAAGAGGGGACTCAAACAATGAGCAGTTCTTC	CASSLRGDSNNEQFF
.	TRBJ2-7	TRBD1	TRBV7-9	TGTGCCAGCAGCTTAGTTATGGGACAGTCCTACGAGCAGTACTTC	CASSLVMGQSYEQYF
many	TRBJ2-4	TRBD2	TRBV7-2	TGTGCCAGCAGCTTAGGTCCTAGCGGAAACATTCAGTACTTC	CASSLGPSGNIQYF
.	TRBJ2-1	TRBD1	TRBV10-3	TGTGCCATCAAGCGGACAGGGGAAGGCGATGAGCAGTTCTTC	CAIKRTGEGDEQFF
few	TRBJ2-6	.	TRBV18	TGTGCCAGCTCTTCTCCCCCAGACCGCCTGACTTTC	CASSSPPDRLTF
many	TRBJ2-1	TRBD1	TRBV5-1	TGCGCCAGCAGCACCGGGACAGGGGGTACAAATGAGCAGTTCTTC	CASSTGTGGTNEQFF
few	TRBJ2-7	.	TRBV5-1	TGCGCCAGCAGCTTGCGGGGGAGCTCCTACGATCAGTACTTC	CASSLRGSSYDQYF
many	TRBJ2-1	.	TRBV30	TGTGCCTGGAGGGGTTCGAGCTCCTACAATGAGCAGTTCTTC	CAWRGSSSYNEQFF
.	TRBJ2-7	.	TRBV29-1	TGCAGCGTTGAAATCGTAGTGGGGGCCTACGAGCAGTACTTC	CSVEIVVGAYEQYF
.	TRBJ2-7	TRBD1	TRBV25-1	TGTGCCAGCAGAAGGACAGGGAGGACCTACGAGCAGTACTTC	CASRRTGRTYEQYF
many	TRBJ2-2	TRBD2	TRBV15	TGTGCCACCAGCAGAGAGGGAGGGCCCGGGGAGCTGTTTTTT	CATSREGGPGELFF
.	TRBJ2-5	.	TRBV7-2	TGTGCCAGCAGCTTAGGACCGGCCCAAGAGACCCAGTACTTC	CASSLGPAQETQYF
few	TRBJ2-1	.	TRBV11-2	TGTGCCAGCAGCTTCACCCGGTTGGAAGGGAATGAGCAGTTCTTC	CASSFTRLEGNEQFF
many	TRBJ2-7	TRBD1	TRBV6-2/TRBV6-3	TGTGCCAGCAGTTCATATCCGGGACAGGGGTTCTACGAGCAGTACTTC	CASSSYPGQGFYEQYF
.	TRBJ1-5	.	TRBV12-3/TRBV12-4	TGTGCCAGCAGTTTAGAACGACGGCCCAATCAGCCCCAGCATTTT	CASSLERRPNQPQHF
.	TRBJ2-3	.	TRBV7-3	TGTGCCAGCAGCTTAAAATCCCGGTACACAGATACGCAGTATTTT	CASSLKSRYTDTQYF
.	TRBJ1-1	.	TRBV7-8	TGTGCCAGCAGCTTCCGCACTGAAGCTTTCTTT	CASSFRTEAFF